The 20 T cell receptor beta chains in this list originate from one sample, sequenced in a study of vaccination effects on CD4 cells after COVID-19. Using viral peptide pools, the ViraFEST assay grew out antigen-specific CD4+ T cells prior to sequencing. Cells that had been cultured for approximately ten days were the source of isolated CD4+ T cells. No antigen is known for these receptors. Generated by immunoSEQ multiplex PCR, the TCRdb table keeps only in-frame clones and is missing some. The data hold about 22,000 clones, with roughly 73% observed a single time. The specimen comprised CD4+ T cells from PBMCs cultured with HCoV-229E spike peptides, sampled before COVID-19 vaccination. The source of these receptors is a human donor who received a COVID-19 vaccine.

This clone is labeled as medium-sized. The rearrangement uses TRBV5-6 and TRBJ1-2, with D possibly matching TRBD1 (5 bases). This CDR3 contains 14 residues. With 1 base removed from V and 4 bases from J, the gap between germline ends came to 11 bases. Germline V gene lookup returns CDR1 SGHDT and CDR2 YYEEEE. The CDR3 reads CASSLQAGVYGYTF. In DNA form, the CDR3 reads TGTGCCAGCAGCTTGCAGGCGGGGGTCTATGGCTACACCTTC.

The chain uses TRBV19 and TRBJ2-4; 9 positions match TRBD1. The CDR3 is made up of 16 amino acids. V lost 4 bases, J lost 0 bases, and 4 bases stayed unmatched. Germline assignment: CDR1 LNHDA and CDR2 SQIVND (reference sequence). CDR3 residues: CASSRTGGLAKNIQYF. CDR3 bases: TGTGCCAGTAGTAGAACAGGGGGCCTAGCCAAAAACATTCAGTACTTC.

This clone was picked up a small number of times. The chain uses TRBV5-1 and TRBJ2-1, with 12 bases fitting TRBD2. The ends lost 0 bases at V and 8 bases at J; junction bases unmatched: 3. CDR1 is SGHRS, CDR2 YFSETQ, per germline. This CDR3 region has 15 residues. The CDR3 loop is CASSLVLAGGDEQFF. DNA of the CDR3: TGCGCCAGCAGCTTGGTCCTAGCGGGAGGGGATGAGCAGTTCTTC.

The chain links TRBV19 to TRBJ1-4, with 8 bases that match TRBD1. CDR3 size: 15 residues. Germline V gives CDR1 LNHDA, CDR2 SQIVND (reference sequence). V trimming: 1 base; J trimming: 8 bases; junction bases outside the gene matches: 6. The CDR3 loop reads CASSIGAGGREKLFF. The CDR3 DNA sequence: TGTGCCAGTAGTATAGGCGCAGGGGGCAGGGAAAAACTGTTTTTT.

This chain joins TRBV10-3 and TRBJ2-7; 11 nucleotides agree with TRBD2. Germline CDR1 ENHRY, CDR2 SYGVKD. V shed 6 bases and J 0 bases; nucleotides not matched to a gene: 7. The CDR3 sequence is 16 residues long. CDR3 loop: CAIRTGLADFSYEQYF. As DNA, the CDR3 is TGTGCCATCAGGACGGGACTAGCGGACTTCTCCTACGAGCAGTACTTC.

The chain uses TRBV29-1 and TRBJ2-3, with 10 bases aligning to TRBD2. The CDR3 length is 15 residues. Germline assignment: CDR1 SQVTM and CDR2 ANQGSEA. The J segment lost 2 bases and the V segment lost 5 bases, leaving 7 bases of the junction unmatched. The CDR3 protein is CSVHSGRATTDTQYF. CDR3 nucleotides: TGCAGCGTTCACAGCGGGAGGGCAACCACAGATACGCAGTATTTT.

V and J are TRBV25-1 and TRBJ1-1; D possibly corresponds to TRBD1 (6 bases). CDR3 size: 14 residues. Looked up from germline, CDR1 is MGHDK and CDR2 is SYGVNS. V lost 6 bases and J 4 bases, leaving 15 bases between the germline ends. The CDR3 DNA reads TGTGCCAGCAGGCCACAGGGCGAAATCACTGAAGCTTTCTTT. Its protein is CASRPQGEITEAFF.

CDR3 nucleotide sequence: TGTGCCAGCAGCTTGCGCGCCGGACCCACAGATACGCAGTATTTT. This translates into CASSLRAGPTDTQYF. V gene TRBV5-7 combines with J gene TRBJ2-3; D unresolved. TRBV5-7 is annotated as an ORF whose role is uncertain. This CDR3 is built from 15 residues. V lost 1 base and J 2 bases, leaving 11 bases between the germline ends.

The J gene is TRBJ2-3, the V gene TRBV7-8, with unresolved D. Germline CDR1 SGHVS, CDR2 FQNEAQ. The CDR3 extends over 13 amino acids. Trimming left V 5 bases short and J 11 bases short, with 17 bases between. Here the CDR3 DNA reads TGTGCCAGCAGCCGAGACCCCGATGGGAAGCAGTATTTT. Residues: CASSRDPDGKQYF.

This sequence joins TRBV10-1 and TRBJ2-2; D perhaps matches TRBD1 (6 bases). Deletions cut 7 bases from V and 5 bases from J, with 11 bases between. CDR3 size: 13 residues. Germline V gene lookup returns CDR1 WNHNN and CDR2 SYGVQD (reference sequence). This chain's CDR3 is CASKAGTTGELFF. CDR3 sequence (DNA): TGCGCCAGCAAGGCAGGGACAACCGGGGAGCTGTTTTTT.

This chain uses TRBV29-1 with TRBJ1-1; no definite D call. CDR1 and CDR2 (germline): SQVTM, ANQGSEA. This CDR3 has 11 amino acids. This CDR3 is CRVLVNTEAFF. The CDR3 coding sequence is TGCAGGGTCCTGGTGAACACTGAAGCTTTCTTT.

The chain employs TRBV27 and TRBJ1-5; D unresolved. The germline V and J ends were trimmed by 5 bases and 1 base, with 12 bases remaining between them. This CDR3 spans 15 amino acids. In germline, CDR1 is MNHEY, CDR2 SMNVEV (reference sequence). CDR3 coding DNA: TGTGCCAGCAGTCCCTTGGCTGGGAGCAATCAGCCCCAGCATTTT. Protein: CASSPLAGSNQPQHF.

This clone was seen a handful of times. The rearrangement links TRBV11-2 to TRBJ2-2; 10 bases are a match to TRBD2. Trimming removed 5 bases from V and 6 bases from J; junction bases left unmatched: 9. The CDR3 spans 16 residues. Germline CDR1 SGHAT, CDR2 FQNNGV. CDR3 bases: TGTGCCAGCAGCCAAGCGATAGCGGGAGGATCCGGGGAGCTGTTTTTT. Residues: CASSQAIAGGSGELFF.

V and J are TRBV9 and TRBJ2-7; 7 bases agree with TRBD2. V shed 4 bases, J shed 6 bases, and the junction held 7 bases outside the gene matches. The CDR3 is made up of 13 amino acids. Germline CDR1 and CDR2: SGDLS and YYNGEE. The CDR3 DNA is TGTGCCAGCAGCACCCGACTAGCCGGCGAGCAGTACTTC. Its translation: CASSTRLAGEQYF.

The rearrangement uses TRBV5-1 and TRBJ1-1; TRBD1 agrees at 7 bases. Germline lookup yields CDR1 SGHRS and CDR2 YFSETQ. The CDR3 consists of 16 residues. After removal of 4 bases from V and 0 bases from J, the junction contained 9 bases not matched to a gene. The CDR3: CASSPGTAIMNTEAFF. Written as DNA, the CDR3 is TGCGCCAGCAGCCCCGGGACAGCCATCATGAACACTGAAGCTTTCTTT.

The rearrangement uses TRBV5-1 and TRBJ2-2; possibly TRBD1 or TRBD2 for D (5 bases each). With 6 bases removed from V and 0 bases from J, the gap between germline ends came to 9 bases. The CDR3 extends over 14 amino acids. Per germline, CDR1 SGHRS and CDR2 YFSETQ. CDR3 loop: CASNMGANTGELFF. CDR3 DNA: TGCGCCAGCAATATGGGGGCGAACACCGGGGAGCTGTTTTTT.

The chain links TRBV7-9 to TRBJ2-3, with 8 bases that match TRBD2. The CDR3 is made up of 15 amino acids. The trim removed 5 bases at V and 1 base at J, leaving 5 bases unmatched. CDR1 is SEHNR, CDR2 FQNEAQ, per germline (reference sequence). CDR3 sequence (DNA): TGTGCCAGCAGCCTACGGGGGGGCGGCACAGATACGCAGTATTTT. Translated, it gives CASSLRGGGTDTQYF.

The chain uses TRBV6-2 or TRBV6-3 and TRBJ1-2; D is perhaps TRBD1 (5 bases). The CDR3 consists of 14 residues. Germline V gene sequence: CDR1 MNHEY, CDR2 SVGEGT. V lost 2 bases to trimming and J lost 4 bases, with 11 bases between them. The CDR3 nucleotides read TGTGCCAGCAGTTACAGAGGACAATCCTATGGCTACACCTTC. Protein: CASSYRGQSYGYTF.

This chain uses TRBV18 with TRBJ2-2; D remains unclear. Germline lookup yields CDR1 KGHSH and CDR2 LQKENI. The CDR3 is 16 residues long. V was pared by 4 bases and J by 4 bases, with 16 bases between. For the CDR3, the DNA is TGTGCCAGCTCACTACGGCCGGGTAGGGTCACCGGGGAGCTGTTTTTT. It codes for CASSLRPGRVTGELFF.

The sample holds a few counts of this clone. The V call is TRBV6-5, the J call TRBJ2-5; tentative D call: TRBD1 (6 bases). Looked up from germline, CDR1 is MNHEY and CDR2 is SVGAGI. This CDR3 comprises 15 residues. Trimming cost V 2 bases and J 5 bases, with 15 bases left between them. The CDR3 loop is CASSYAQGMSETQYF. As DNA, the CDR3 is TGTGCCAGCAGTTACGCACAGGGTATGAGCGAGACCCAGTACTTC.